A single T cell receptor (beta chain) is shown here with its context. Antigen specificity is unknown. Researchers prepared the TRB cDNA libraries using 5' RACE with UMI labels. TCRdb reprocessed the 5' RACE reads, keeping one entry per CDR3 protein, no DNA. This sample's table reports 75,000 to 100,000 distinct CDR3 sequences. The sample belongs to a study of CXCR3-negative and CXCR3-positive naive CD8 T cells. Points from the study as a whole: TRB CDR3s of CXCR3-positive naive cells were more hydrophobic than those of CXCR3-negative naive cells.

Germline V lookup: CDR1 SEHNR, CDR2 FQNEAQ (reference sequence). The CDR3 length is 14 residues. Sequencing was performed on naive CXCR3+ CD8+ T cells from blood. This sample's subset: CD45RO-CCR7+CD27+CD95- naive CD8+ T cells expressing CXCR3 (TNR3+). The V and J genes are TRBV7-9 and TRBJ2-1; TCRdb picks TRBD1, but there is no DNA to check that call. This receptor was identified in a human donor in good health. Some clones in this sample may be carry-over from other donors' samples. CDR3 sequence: CASMTGYDSGEQFF. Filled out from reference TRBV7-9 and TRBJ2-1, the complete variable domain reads DTGVSQNPRHKITKRGQNVTFRCDPISEHNRLYWYRQTLGQGPEFLTYFQNEAQLEKSRLLSDRFSAERPKGSFSTLEIQRTEQGDSAMYLCASMTGYDSGEQFFGPGTRLTVL.